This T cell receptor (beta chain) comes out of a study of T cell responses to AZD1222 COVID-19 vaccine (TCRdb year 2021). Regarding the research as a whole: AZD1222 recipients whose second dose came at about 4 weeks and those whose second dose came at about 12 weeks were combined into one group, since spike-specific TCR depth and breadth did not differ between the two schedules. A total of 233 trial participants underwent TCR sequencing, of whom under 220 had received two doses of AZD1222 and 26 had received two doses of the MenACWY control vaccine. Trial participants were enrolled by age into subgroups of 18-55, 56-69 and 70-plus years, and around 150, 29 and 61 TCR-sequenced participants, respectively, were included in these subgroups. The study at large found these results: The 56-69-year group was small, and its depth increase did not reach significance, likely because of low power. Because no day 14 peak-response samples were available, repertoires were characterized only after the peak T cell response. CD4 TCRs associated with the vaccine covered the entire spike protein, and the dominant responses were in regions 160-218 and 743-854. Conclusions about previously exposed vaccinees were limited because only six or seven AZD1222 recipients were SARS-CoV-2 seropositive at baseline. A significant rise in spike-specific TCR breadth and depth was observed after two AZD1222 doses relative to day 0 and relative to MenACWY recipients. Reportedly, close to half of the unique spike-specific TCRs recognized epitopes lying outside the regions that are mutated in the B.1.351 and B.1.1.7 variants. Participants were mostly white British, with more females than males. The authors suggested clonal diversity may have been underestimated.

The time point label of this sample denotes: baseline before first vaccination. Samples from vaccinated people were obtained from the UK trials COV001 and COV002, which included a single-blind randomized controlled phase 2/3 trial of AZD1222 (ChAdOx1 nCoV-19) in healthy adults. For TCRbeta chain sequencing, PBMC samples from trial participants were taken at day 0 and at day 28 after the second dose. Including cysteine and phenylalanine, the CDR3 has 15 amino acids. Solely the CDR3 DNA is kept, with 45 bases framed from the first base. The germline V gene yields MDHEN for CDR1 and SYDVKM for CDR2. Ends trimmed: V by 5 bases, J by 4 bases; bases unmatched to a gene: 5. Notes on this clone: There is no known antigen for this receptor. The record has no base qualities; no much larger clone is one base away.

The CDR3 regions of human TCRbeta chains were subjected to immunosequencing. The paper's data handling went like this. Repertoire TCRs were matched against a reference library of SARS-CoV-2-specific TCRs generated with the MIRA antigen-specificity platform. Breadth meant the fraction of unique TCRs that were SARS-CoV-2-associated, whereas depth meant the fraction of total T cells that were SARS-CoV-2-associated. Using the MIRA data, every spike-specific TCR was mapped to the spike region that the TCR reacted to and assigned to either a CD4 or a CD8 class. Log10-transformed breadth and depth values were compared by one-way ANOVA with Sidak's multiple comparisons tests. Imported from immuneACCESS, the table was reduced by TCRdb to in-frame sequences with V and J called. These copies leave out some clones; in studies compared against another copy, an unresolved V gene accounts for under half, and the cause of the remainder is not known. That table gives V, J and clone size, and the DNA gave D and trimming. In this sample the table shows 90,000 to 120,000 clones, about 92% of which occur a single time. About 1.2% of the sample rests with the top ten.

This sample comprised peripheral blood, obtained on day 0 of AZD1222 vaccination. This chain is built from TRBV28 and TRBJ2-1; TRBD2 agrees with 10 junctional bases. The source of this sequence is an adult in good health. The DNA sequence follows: TGTGCCAGCAGTAGTTTAGCGGGGGGATACAATGAGCAGTTCTTC. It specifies CASSSLAGGYNEQFF.